These 13 T cell receptor beta chains came from one sample sequenced in a study of CD8+CD57+ T cells in acquired aplastic anemia. Patients who underwent sequencing had shown CD8+CD57+ cell expansion by flow cytometry. Genomic DNA, serving as template, underwent TCR beta VDJ and CDR3 profiling. TCRdb reprocessed the reads via MiXCR and lists one record per CDR3 protein. This table holds about half a million distinct CDR3 sequences, more than 25% found once. Sample: sorted CD4+, CD8+, or CD8+CD57+ T cells (not recorded which) from PBMCs. Receptors were obtained from a human donor with aplastic anemia.

The sample holds many counts of this clonotype. The V call is TRBV19, the J call TRBJ1-2; D is possibly TRBD1 (5 bases). The CDR3 sequence is 15 residues long. Trimming cost V 6 bases and J 6 bases, with 20 bases left between them. The germline V gene encodes CDR1 LNHDA and CDR2 SQIVND (reference sequence). CDR3 protein: CASSRRPTDSNGYTF. CDR3 coding DNA: TGTGCCAGTAGCCGCCGACCAACCGACAGTAATGGCTACACCTTC.

The chain employs TRBV7-6 and TRBJ1-1; 8 bases line up with TRBD1. V shed 1 base, J shed 4 bases, and the junction held 11 bases outside the gene matches. CDR3 length equals 17 residues. Germline V gene data show CDR1 as SGHVS and CDR2 as FNYEAQ. CDR3 loop: CASSLVLGQGMSTEAFF. The CDR3 nucleotides read TGTGCCAGCAGCTTAGTTTTAGGACAGGGAATGAGCACTGAAGCTTTCTTT.

This rearrangement joins TRBV7-3 to TRBJ2-5; no definite D call. V was trimmed by 5 bases and J by 3 bases, leaving 13 bases between them. The CDR3 consists of 14 residues. Germline loops: CDR1 SGHTA, CDR2 FQGTGA. CDR3 residues: CASSLTSTKETQYF. CDR3 nucleotide sequence: TGTGCCAGCAGCCTGACATCTACTAAAGAGACCCAGTACTTC. Drawing the rest from reference TRBV7-3 and TRBJ2-5, the complete variable domain is GAGVSQTPSNKVTEKGKYVELRCDPISGHTALYWYRQSLGQGPEFLIYFQGTGAADDSGLPNDRFFAVRPEGSVSTLKIQRTERGDSAVYLCASSLTSTKETQYFGPGTRLLVL.

This clonotype turned up a few times. The chain is built from TRBV20-1 and TRBJ2-5; D uncertain. The germline V gene has CDR1 DFQATT and CDR2 SNEGSKA (reference sequence). The length of the CDR3 is 15 residues. The V and J ends lost 0 bases and 5 bases respectively, with 16 bases between them. CDR3: CSARDFFQARETQYF. For the CDR3, the DNA is TGCAGTGCTAGAGATTTCTTTCAGGCCCGGGAGACCCAGTACTTC.

The chain joins TRBV7-9 to TRBJ2-5; 11 bases fit TRBD1. This CDR3 spans 12 amino acids. From germline, CDR1 is SEHNR and CDR2 FQNEAQ (reference sequence). V was pared by 11 bases and J by 5 bases, with 4 bases of the junction left unmatched. The CDR3 coding sequence is TGTGCCGGAGGGACAGGGGGGGAGACCCAGTACTTC. Its translation is CAGGTGGETQYF.

This clonotype was counted a few times. The V and J genes are TRBV20-1 and TRBJ2-3; D gene ambiguous. The CDR3 runs 15 residues. Looked up from germline, CDR1 is DFQATT and CDR2 is SNEGSKA (reference sequence). The V end was cut by 1 base, the J end by 1 base, with 12 bases between. The CDR3 DNA is TGCAGTGCTAGAGGTCGTGAGTTGGGCACAGATACGCAGTATTTT. This translates into CSARGRELGTDTQYF.

This rearrangement joins TRBV2 to TRBJ2-1; D is unclear. Germline loops: CDR1 SNHLY, CDR2 FYNNEI. Trimming cost V 5 bases and J 7 bases, with 15 bases left between them. This CDR3 has 14 residues. CDR3 loop: CASSLSGRSNEQFF. Written as DNA, the CDR3 is TGTGCCAGCAGTTTATCTGGCAGATCAAATGAGCAGTTCTTC.

This chain links TRBV9 with TRBJ2-5; D gene unclear. Germline lookup yields CDR1 SGDLS and CDR2 YYNGEE. CDR3 size: 12 residues. V lost 9 bases and J 5 bases, leaving 14 bases between the germline ends. The DNA of the CDR3 is TGTGCCACCTTCGGATACAAGGAGACCCAGTACTTC. Amino acids: CATFGYKETQYF. Looking up the rest from reference TRBV9 and TRBJ2-5 gives the full variable domain: DSGVTQTPKHLITATGQRVTLRCSPRSGDLSVYWYQQSLDQGLQFLIQYYNGEERAKGNILERFSAQQFPDLHSELNLSSLELGDSALYFCATFGYKETQYFGPGTRLLVL.

This clonotype was detected only a few times. The chain employs TRBV27 and TRBJ2-7, with D possibly being TRBD1 or TRBD2 (5 bases each). Trimming shortened V by 7 bases and J by 6 bases, and 10 bases separated the two germline ends. The CDR3 has 11 residues. Germline CDR1 and CDR2: MNHEY and SMNVEV (reference sequence). CDR3 region: CASNRGSEQYF. The CDR3 coding sequence is TGTGCCAGCAATCGGGGCTCCGAGCAGTACTTC.

The chain is built from TRBV7-8 and TRBJ1-2, with 10 bases lining up with TRBD1. The germline gives CDR1 SGHVS, CDR2 FQNEAQ. The CDR3 totals 15 residues. The trim removed 5 bases at V and 4 bases at J, leaving 7 bases unmatched. Here the CDR3 reads CASSQSGTGAYGYTF. DNA for the CDR3: TGTGCCAGCAGCCAAAGCGGGACAGGGGCCTATGGCTACACCTTC.

In its sample, this clonotype was seen many times. The J gene is TRBJ2-7, the V gene TRBV20-1; unclear D gene. The CDR3 consists of 11 residues. Per germline, CDR1 DFQATT and CDR2 SNEGSKA (reference sequence). Trimming took off 2 bases at V and 3 bases at J, with 5 bases between the two ends. Written as DNA, the CDR3 is TGCAGTGCTAGACTCGGCTACGAGCAGTACTTC. Protein product: CSARLGYEQYF.

This clonotype was recorded at least ten times. The chain is built from TRBV10-3 and TRBJ1-4; D ambiguous. Trimming cost V 2 bases and J 3 bases, with 4 bases left between them. Per germline, CDR1 ENHRY and CDR2 SYGVKD. This CDR3 has 13 amino acids. CDR3 nucleotides: TGTGCCATCAGTGAGGAACCTAATGAAAAACTGTTTTTT. Protein: CAISEEPNEKLFF.

This clonotype was counted between two and nine times. V is TRBV10-3 and J is TRBJ2-5, with 11 bases that match TRBD2. The CDR3 spans 15 residues. Trimming cost V 2 bases and J 2 bases; bases outside gene matches: 1. Germline CDR1 is ENHRY and CDR2 is SYGVKD. CDR3 bases: TGTGCCATCAGTGAGACTAGCGGGGGACAAGAGACCCAGTACTTC. Translated: CAISETSGGQETQYF.